The 28 T cell receptor beta chains given below trace back to one sample, sequenced in a study of blood T cell repertoires in COVID-19. Using immunoSEQ multiplex PCR, the repertoire was profiled, and TCRdb retains in-frame clones only, with some absent. The sample contains 100,000 to 150,000 clones, around nine tenths of which appear only once. The material sequenced was peripheral blood. All receptors derive from a human donor in a cohort sampled during active COVID-19.

The J gene is TRBJ2-1, the V gene TRBV18, with no clear D. V gave up 4 bases and J gave up 0 bases, with 7 bases separating them. CDR1 and CDR2 from the germline V gene are KGHSH and LQKENI. CDR3 length equals 14 residues. The CDR3 reads CASSQVSSYNEQFF. CDR3 nucleotide sequence: TGTGCCAGCTCACAAGTTAGCTCCTACAATGAGCAGTTCTTC.

V usage is TRBV15 and J usage is TRBJ2-3, with a weak D call TRBD2 (6 bases). V lost 3 bases and J 4 bases, leaving 11 bases between the germline ends. This CDR3 has 14 amino acids. Germline V CDR1 and CDR2: LNHNV, YYDKDF (reference sequence). CDR3 residues: CATSRSRLADTQYF. In nucleotides, the CDR3 is TGTGCCACCAGCAGGAGTAGACTAGCAGATACGCAGTATTTT.

This chain links TRBV5-1 with TRBJ2-1, with D uncertain. Trimming shortened V by 4 bases and J by 7 bases, and 6 bases separated the two germline ends. CDR3 length equals 11 residues. The germline V gene encodes CDR1 SGHRS and CDR2 YFSETQ. The CDR3 reads CASSPGNEQFF. The CDR3 nucleotides are TGCGCCAGCAGCCCCGGGAATGAGCAGTTCTTC.

The gene calls are TRBV20-1 and TRBJ2-7; D ambiguous. The V and J ends lost 7 bases and 2 bases respectively, with 9 bases between them. The CDR3 consists of 11 residues. Germline CDR1 reads DFQATT; CDR2 reads SNEGSKA (reference sequence). The CDR3 sequence is CSVRLTYEQYF. The CDR3 nucleotides read TGCAGTGTGAGACTTACCTACGAGCAGTACTTC.

The V and J genes are TRBV10-3 and TRBJ1-5, with 7 bases that match TRBD1. The germline V gene encodes CDR1 ENHRY and CDR2 SYGVKD. J lost 0 bases, V lost 10 bases, and 9 bases had no gene match. The CDR3 covers 15 residues. The CDR3 DNA reads TGTGCCACAGGGGACAGCAGTTATAGCAATCAGCCCCAGCATTTT. Its translation: CATGDSSYSNQPQHF.

The chain uses TRBV30 and TRBJ2-1; 13 bases match TRBD2. V dropped 3 bases and J dropped 0; count of bases not matched to a gene: 2. CDR1 and CDR2 from the germline V gene are GTSNPN and SVGIG (reference sequence). This CDR3 contains 16 residues. CDR3 residues: CAWRGLAGPSYNEQFF. DNA of the CDR3: TGTGCCTGGAGGGGACTAGCGGGACCCTCCTACAATGAGCAGTTCTTC.

A word on this clone: Within the sample, other DNA sequences also encode this same CDR3. As DNA, the CDR3 is TGTGCCAGCAGTCCGGGCTACGAGCAGTACTTC. It is translated as CASSPGYEQYF. The chain joins TRBV27 to TRBJ2-7; no clear D. The CDR3 sequence is 11 residues long. Germline V gene lookup returns CDR1 MNHEY and CDR2 SMNVEV (reference sequence). V gave up 5 bases and J gave up 3 bases, with 5 bases separating them.

The chain uses TRBV9 and TRBJ2-7; 7 nucleotides match TRBD2. Trimming removed 7 bases from V and 4 bases from J; junction bases left unmatched: 8. The CDR3 is 13 residues long. Germline V CDR1 and CDR2: SGDLS, YYNGEE. The chain's CDR3 is CASAAGDSYEQYF. The CDR3 bases are TGTGCCAGCGCTGCGGGGGATAGTTACGAGCAGTACTTC. Using reference TRBV9 and TRBJ2-7 for the parts outside the CDR3, the full variable domain is DSGVTQTPKHLITATGQRVTLRCSPRSGDLSVYWYQQSLDQGLQFLIQYYNGEERAKGNILERFSAQQFPDLHSELNLSSLELGDSALYFCASAAGDSYEQYFGPGTRLTVT.

V and J are TRBV2 and TRBJ1-1, with TRBD1 identical over 9 bases. The germline V gene encodes CDR1 SNHLY and CDR2 FYNNEI. The CDR3 has 14 residues. The J segment lost 5 bases and the V segment lost 6 bases, leaving 7 bases of the junction unmatched. CDR3 sequence: CASRPVGQGTEAFF. The CDR3 DNA reads TGTGCCAGCAGGCCAGTTGGACAGGGGACTGAAGCTTTCTTT.

The chain combines TRBV6-6 with TRBJ1-1, with TRBD1 matching over 11 bases. The germline V gene has CDR1 MNHNY and CDR2 SVGAGI (reference sequence). CDR3 length: 15 amino acids. V dropped 6 bases and J dropped 6; count of bases not matched to a gene: 9. The CDR3 DNA reads as TGTGCCAGCAGCCGACCGGGACAGGGGGTCGCTGAAGCTTTCTTT. The encoded protein is CASSRPGQGVAEAFF.

The chain recombines TRBV3-1 (or the pseudogene TRBV3-2) with TRBJ2-3; a weak D match, TRBD2 (5 bases). The CDR3 has 16 amino acids. Between the trimmed V and J ends, which lost 1 base and 6 bases, there was a span of 17 bases. The V gene's germline CDR1 is LGHDT and CDR2 YNNKEL (reference sequence). CDR3 coding DNA: TGTGCCAGCAGCCAAGGTCCGGCGGCCGGGGAGGATACGCAGTATTTT. Amino acid sequence: CASSQGPAAGEDTQYF.

This chain connects TRBV2 to TRBJ1-6, with unresolved D. CDR1 is SNHLY, CDR2 FYNNEI, per germline. This CDR3 has 12 residues. Deletions cut 0 bases from V and 10 bases from J, with 4 bases between. The CDR3 protein is CASSEASSPLHF. In DNA form, the CDR3 reads TGTGCCAGCAGTGAAGCCTCCTCACCCCTCCACTTT. The whole variable domain, remainder taken from reference TRBV2 and TRBJ1-6, is EPEVTQTPSHQVTQMGQEVILRCVPISNHLYFYWYRQILGQKVEFLVSFYNNEISEKSEIFDDQFSVERPDGSNFTLKIRSTKLEDSAMYFCASSEASSPLHFGNGTRLTVT.

This chain links TRBV5-6 with TRBJ2-5, with TRBD2 matching 8 bases. Germline-derived CDR1 and CDR2 are SGHDT and YYEEEE. The CDR3 has 15 residues. Trimming cost V 0 bases and J 5 bases; bases outside gene matches: 6. CDR3 in DNA: TGTGCCAGCAGCTTGGGAACGGGGGGGCAGGAGACCCAGTACTTC. It yields the protein CASSLGTGGQETQYF.

As DNA, the CDR3 is TGCGCCAGCAGTGAGCGGGCTAGCGGGGAGTACTACGAGCAGTACTTC. Its translation is CASSERASGEYYEQYF. This chain uses TRBV10-2 with TRBJ2-7, with 9 bases identical to TRBD2. The CDR3 totals 16 residues. V lost 2 bases to trimming and J lost 3 bases; unmatched junction nucleotides: 8. The germline gives CDR1 WSHSY, CDR2 SAAADI.

The chain links TRBV11-2 to TRBJ2-1, with 13 nucleotides matching TRBD2. Unmatched junction bases numbered 10, after V lost 5 bases and J lost 9 bases. Looked up from germline, CDR1 is SGHAT and CDR2 is FQNNGV. CDR3 length: 16 residues. The CDR3 coding sequence is TGTGCCAGCAGCCCCCGTGGGACTAGCGGGAAGGTTGAGCAGTTCTTC. It encodes CASSPRGTSGKVEQFF.

The chain is built from TRBV6-5 and TRBJ2-1; perhaps TRBD2 as D (5 bases). Looked up from germline, CDR1 is MNHEY and CDR2 is SVGAGI. This CDR3 is built from 15 residues. The V end was cut by 7 bases, the J end by 7 bases, with 20 bases between. The CDR3 coding sequence is TGTGCCAGCACTGTATCCCCCGGGGTAATGAATGAGCAGTTCTTC. Translated: CASTVSPGVMNEQFF.

The chain employs TRBV19 and TRBJ2-2, with TRBD2 identical over 9 bases. Trimming took 3 bases from V and 2 from J; bases not matched to a gene: 10. The V gene's germline CDR1 is LNHDA and CDR2 SQIVND (reference sequence). This CDR3 is 18 amino acids long. CDR3 nucleotides: TGTGCCAGTAGTATTCCAGGACTAGCGAGACTAAACACCGGGGAGCTGTTTTTT. The encoded protein is CASSIPGLARLNTGELFF.

This clone showed up just a few times. Here the CDR3 reads CSVWTSASYNEQFF. The DNA for the CDR3 is TGCAGCGTTTGGACTAGCGCCTCCTACAATGAGCAGTTCTTC. The genes are TRBV29-1 and TRBJ2-1, with 9 bases that match TRBD2. V lost 5 bases, J lost 0 bases, and 2 bases stayed unmatched. The length of the CDR3 is 14 residues. Germline V gene lookup returns CDR1 SQVTM and CDR2 ANQGSEA.

The chain carries TRBV2 and TRBJ2-3; 7 bases map to TRBD1. The CDR3 contains 16 residues. CDR1 and CDR2 from the germline V gene are SNHLY and FYNNEI. Losses at the gene ends were 4 bases for V and 0 bases for J; bases not matched to a gene: 7. CDR3: CASSVETGISTDTQYF. The CDR3 bases are TGTGCCAGCAGTGTAGAGACAGGGATTAGCACAGATACGCAGTATTTT.

The V and J genes are TRBV6-6 and TRBJ1-2; no firm D call. CDR1 and CDR2 (germline): MNHNY, SVGAGI (reference sequence). The CDR3 consists of 13 residues. Trimming left V 2 bases short and J 4 bases short, with 8 bases between. The CDR3 DNA follows: TGTGCCAGCAGTTACGCAGCTAGCTATGGCTACACCTTC. Translating it yields CASSYAASYGYTF.

The chain combines TRBV5-1 with TRBJ2-5, with TRBD2 as a possible D gene (6 bases). Trimming cost V 4 bases and J 2 bases, with 15 bases left between them. The CDR3 runs 15 residues. Germline CDR1 and CDR2: SGHRS and YFSETQ. DNA of the CDR3: TGCGCCAGCAGCCCCCGTGGCGGGGATCAAGAGACCCAGTACTTC. Protein: CASSPRGGDQETQYF.

The rearrangement joins TRBV7-6 to TRBJ2-2; 10 bases agree with TRBD1. Trimming took 4 bases from V and 6 from J; bases not matched to a gene: 8. The CDR3 is 16 amino acids. Germline V gives CDR1 SGHVS, CDR2 FNYEAQ. The CDR3 reads CASSSYGTGVAGELFF. The CDR3 DNA reads as TGTGCCAGCAGCTCCTATGGGACAGGGGTGGCCGGGGAGCTGTTTTTT.

This clone appeared a few times. The chain joins TRBV4-2 to TRBJ2-2, with D hard to call. V lost 0 bases, J lost 7 bases, and 18 bases lay in between. The CDR3 spans 17 residues. In germline, CDR1 is LGHNA, CDR2 YNFKEQ. CDR3 residues: CASSQDGWPKRGGELFF. The DNA for the CDR3 is TGTGCCAGCAGCCAAGACGGTTGGCCTAAGCGAGGCGGGGAGCTGTTTTTT.

J is TRBJ2-1 and V is TRBV28; 14 positions match TRBD2. This CDR3 is 19 amino acids long. CDR1 is MDHEN, CDR2 SYDVKM, per germline. The V and J ends lost 5 bases and 4 bases, in that order; junction bases with no gene match: 13. CDR3 in amino acids: CASSPAGTSGRERYNEQFF. The CDR3 DNA reads TGTGCCAGCAGTCCTGCCGGGACTAGCGGGAGAGAACGGTACAATGAGCAGTTCTTC.

This CDR3 is CASSGRQANTEAFF. The CDR3 nucleotides are TGTGCCAGCAGCGGCAGACAGGCGAACACTGAAGCTTTCTTT. The rearrangement links TRBV7-9 to TRBJ1-1; tentatively, D is TRBD1 (6 bases). The CDR3 runs to 14 residues. CDR1 and CDR2 (germline): SEHNR, FQNEAQ (reference sequence). The germline V and J ends were trimmed by 5 bases and 1 base, with 11 bases remaining between them. The full variable domain, completed using reference TRBV7-9 and TRBJ1-1, is DTGVSQNPRHKITKRGQNVTFRCDPISEHNRLYWYRQTLGQGPEFLTYFQNEAQLEKSRLLSDRFSAERPKGSFSTLEIQRTEQGDSAMYLCASSGRQANTEAFFGQGTRLTVV.

V and J are TRBV9 and TRBJ1-6; the match to TRBD1 covers 7 bases. CDR3 size: 16 residues. Germline CDR1 and CDR2: SGDLS and YYNGEE. V lost 0 bases to trimming and J lost 8 bases; unmatched junction nucleotides: 8. CDR3 amino acids: CASSVDPGRGDSPLHF. The CDR3 region has the DNA TGTGCCAGCAGCGTAGATCCGGGCAGGGGGGATTCACCCCTCCACTTT. The full variable domain, rest sourced from reference TRBV9 and TRBJ1-6, is DSGVTQTPKHLITATGQRVTLRCSPRSGDLSVYWYQQSLDQGLQFLIQYYNGEERAKGNILERFSAQQFPDLHSELNLSSLELGDSALYFCASSVDPGRGDSPLHFGNGTRLTVT.

This chain links TRBV29-1 with TRBJ2-3; TRBD1 matches at 7 bases. V shed 6 bases, J shed 2 bases, and the junction held 2 bases outside the gene matches. The germline V gene encodes CDR1 SQVTM and CDR2 ANQGSEA. This CDR3 region has 12 residues. DNA of the CDR3: TGCAGCGTGGGACAGCACACAGATACGCAGTATTTT. This translates into CSVGQHTDTQYF.

This chain joins TRBV19 and TRBJ2-5, with TRBD1 matching over 7 bases. The V gene's germline CDR1 is LNHDA and CDR2 SQIVND (reference sequence). V gave up 4 bases and J gave up 5 bases; unmatched junction bases: 4. The CDR3 extends over 13 amino acids. CDR3 sequence reads: CASSTGGWETQYF. CDR3 nucleotides: TGTGCCAGTAGTACAGGGGGTTGGGAGACCCAGTACTTC.